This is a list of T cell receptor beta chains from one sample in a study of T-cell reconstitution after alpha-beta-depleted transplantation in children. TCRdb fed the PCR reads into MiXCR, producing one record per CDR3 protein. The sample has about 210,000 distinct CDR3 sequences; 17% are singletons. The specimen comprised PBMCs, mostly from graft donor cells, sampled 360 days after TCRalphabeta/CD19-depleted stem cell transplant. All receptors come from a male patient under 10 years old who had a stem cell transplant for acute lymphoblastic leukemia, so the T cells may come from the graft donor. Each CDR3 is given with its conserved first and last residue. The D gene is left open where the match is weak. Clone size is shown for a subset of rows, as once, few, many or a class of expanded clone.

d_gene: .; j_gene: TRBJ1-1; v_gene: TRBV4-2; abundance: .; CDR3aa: CASSQEVMGGVRGNTEAFF; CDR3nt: TGTGCCAGCAGCCAAGAGGTAATGGGGGGCGTGAGAGGGAACACTGAAGCTTTCTTT
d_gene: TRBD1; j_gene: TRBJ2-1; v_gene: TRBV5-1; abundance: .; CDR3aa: CASSSGTGVPYYNEQFF; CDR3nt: TGCGCCAGCAGCTCCGGGACAGGGGTACCCTACTACAATGAGCAGTTCTTC
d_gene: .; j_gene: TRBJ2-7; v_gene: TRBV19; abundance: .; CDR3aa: CASSIYSPGPYEQYF; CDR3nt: TGTGCCAGTAGTATCTACAGCCCTGGTCCCTACGAGCAGTACTTC
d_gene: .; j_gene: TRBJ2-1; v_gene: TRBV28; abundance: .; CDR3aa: CASSSAGSGYNEQFF; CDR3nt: TGTGCCAGCAGTTCCGCCGGTAGCGGTTACAATGAGCAGTTCTTC
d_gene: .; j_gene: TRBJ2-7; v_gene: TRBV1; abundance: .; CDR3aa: CTSSQGRESCEQYF; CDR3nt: TGCACCAGCAGCCAAGGTCGGGAGAGCTGCGAGCAGTACTTC
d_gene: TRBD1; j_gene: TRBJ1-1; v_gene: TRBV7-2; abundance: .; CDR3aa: CASSGTAMNTEAFF; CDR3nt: TGTGCCAGCAGTGGGACAGCTATGAACACTGAAGCTTTCTTT
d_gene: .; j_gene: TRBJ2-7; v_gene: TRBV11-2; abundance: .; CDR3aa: CASSLGRRDSVGEQYF; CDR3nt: TGTGCCAGCAGCTTAGGACGCCGGGACTCGGTCGGCGAGCAGTACTTC
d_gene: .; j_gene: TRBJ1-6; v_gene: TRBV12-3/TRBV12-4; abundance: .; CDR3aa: CASSIPGPLHF; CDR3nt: TGTGCCAGCAGTATTCCGGGTCCCCTCCACTTT
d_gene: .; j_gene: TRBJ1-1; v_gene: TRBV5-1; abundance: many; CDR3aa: CASSLAGGVNTEAFF; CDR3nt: TGCGCCAGCAGCTTGGCCGGGGGGGTGAACACTGAAGCTTTCTTT
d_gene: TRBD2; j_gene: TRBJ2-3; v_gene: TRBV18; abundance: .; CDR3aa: CASSPDRGLASVDTQYF; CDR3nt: TGTGCCAGCTCACCCGACCGGGGACTAGCGTCAGTTGATACGCAGTATTTT
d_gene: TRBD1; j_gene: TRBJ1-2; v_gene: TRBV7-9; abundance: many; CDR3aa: CASSLGGTAIYGYTF; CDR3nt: TGTGCCAGCAGCTTAGGAGGGACAGCTATCTATGGCTACACCTTC
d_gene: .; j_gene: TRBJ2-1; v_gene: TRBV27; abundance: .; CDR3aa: CASSFISVGASYNEQFF; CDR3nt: TGTGCCAGCAGTTTCATTAGTGTAGGGGCCTCCTACAATGAGCAGTTCTTC
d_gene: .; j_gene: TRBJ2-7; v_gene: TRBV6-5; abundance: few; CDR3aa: CASSLAGRTRVEQYF; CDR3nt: TGTGCCAGCAGTTTGGCAGGGCGGACGAGGGTCGAGCAGTACTTC
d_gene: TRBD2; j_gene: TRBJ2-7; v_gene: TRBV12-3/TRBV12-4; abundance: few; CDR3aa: CASSLGLGGYEQYF; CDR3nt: TGTGCCAGCAGTCTAGGTTTGGGGGGGTACGAGCAGTACTTC
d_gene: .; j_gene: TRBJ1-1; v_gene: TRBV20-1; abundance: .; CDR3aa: CGMLGGVTEAFF; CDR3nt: TGCGGGATGCTCGGGGGGGTCACTGAAGCTTTCTTT
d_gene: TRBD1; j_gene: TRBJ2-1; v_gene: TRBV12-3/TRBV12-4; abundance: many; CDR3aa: CASRPGQNLYNEQFF; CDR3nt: TGTGCCAGCAGACCGGGACAGAACCTATACAATGAGCAGTTCTTC
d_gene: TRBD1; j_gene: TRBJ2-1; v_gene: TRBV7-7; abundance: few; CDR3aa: CASSLDRGDEQFF; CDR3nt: TGTGCCAGCAGCTTAGACAGGGGAGATGAGCAGTTCTTC
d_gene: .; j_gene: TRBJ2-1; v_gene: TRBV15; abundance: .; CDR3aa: CATSSPPLNNEQFF; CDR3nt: TGTGCCACCAGCAGCCCACCCCTGAACAATGAGCAGTTCTTC
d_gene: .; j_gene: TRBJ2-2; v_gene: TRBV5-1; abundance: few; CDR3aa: CASSLDRGQLFF; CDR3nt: TGCGCCAGCAGCTTGGACCGGGGACAACTGTTTTTT
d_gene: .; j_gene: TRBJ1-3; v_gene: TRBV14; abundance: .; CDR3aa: CASSQAHRVYLTSSGNTIYF; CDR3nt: TGTGCCAGCAGCCAAGCCCACAGGGTGTACCTCACCAGCTCTGGAAACACCATATATTTT
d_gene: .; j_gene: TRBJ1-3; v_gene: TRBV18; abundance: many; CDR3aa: CASSPPVPSGNTIYF; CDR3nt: TGTGCCAGCTCACCACCTGTTCCAAGCGGAAACACCATATATTTT
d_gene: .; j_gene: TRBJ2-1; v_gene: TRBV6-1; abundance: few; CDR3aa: CASRRDGLPHEQFF; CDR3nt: TGTGCCAGCAGGAGGGACGGCCTCCCGCATGAGCAGTTCTTC
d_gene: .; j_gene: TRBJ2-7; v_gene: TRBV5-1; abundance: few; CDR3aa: CASSFTGTYEQYF; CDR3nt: TGCGCCAGCAGCTTCACAGGGACCTACGAGCAGTACTTC
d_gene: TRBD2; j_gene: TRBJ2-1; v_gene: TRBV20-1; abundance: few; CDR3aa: CSATPSGAYNEQFF; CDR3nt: TGCAGTGCTACCCCTAGCGGGGCGTACAATGAGCAGTTCTTC
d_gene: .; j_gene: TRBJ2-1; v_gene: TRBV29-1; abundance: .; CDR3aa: CSVASTRFYNEQFF; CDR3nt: TGCAGCGTCGCATCAACTAGGTTCTACAATGAGCAGTTCTTC
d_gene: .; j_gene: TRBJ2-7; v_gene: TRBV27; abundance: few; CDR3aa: CASGPGWGAYEQYF; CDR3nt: TGTGCCAGCGGACCGGGATGGGGGGCCTACGAGCAGTACTTC
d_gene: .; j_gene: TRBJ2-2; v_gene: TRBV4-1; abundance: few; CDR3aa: CASSQDQGYTGELFF; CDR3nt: TGCGCCAGCAGCCAAGATCAGGGGTACACCGGGGAGCTGTTTTTT
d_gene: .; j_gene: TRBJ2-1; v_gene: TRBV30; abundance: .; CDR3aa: CAWSPTGIYNEQFF; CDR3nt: TGTGCCTGGAGTCCTACAGGGATCTACAATGAGCAGTTCTTC
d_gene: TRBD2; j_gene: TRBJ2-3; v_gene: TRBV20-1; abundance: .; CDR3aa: CSARGLAGPDTQYF; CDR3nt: TGCAGTGCTAGAGGACTAGCGGGACCAGATACGCAGTATTTT
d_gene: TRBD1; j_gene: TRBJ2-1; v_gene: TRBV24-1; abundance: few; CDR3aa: CATSEPGQGGDEQFF; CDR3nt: TGTGCCACCAGTGAACCGGGACAGGGAGGGGATGAGCAGTTCTTC
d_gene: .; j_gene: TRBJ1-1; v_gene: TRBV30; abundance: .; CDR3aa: CAWSVYMVGVTEAFF; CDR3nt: TGTGCCTGGAGCGTCTATATGGTGGGGGTCACTGAAGCTTTCTTT
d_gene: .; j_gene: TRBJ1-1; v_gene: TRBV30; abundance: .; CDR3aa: CAWSNRNTEAFF; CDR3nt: TGTGCCTGGAGTAACAGGAACACTGAAGCTTTCTTT
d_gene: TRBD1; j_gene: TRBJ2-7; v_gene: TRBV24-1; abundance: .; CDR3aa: CGTSDASGTGDYEQYF; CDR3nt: TGTGGGACCAGTGATGCCTCCGGGACAGGGGACTACGAGCAGTACTTC
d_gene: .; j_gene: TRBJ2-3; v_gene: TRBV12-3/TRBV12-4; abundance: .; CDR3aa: CASSVGGPPDTQYF; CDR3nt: TGTGCCAGCAGTGTGGGGGGACCACCGGATACGCAGTATTTT
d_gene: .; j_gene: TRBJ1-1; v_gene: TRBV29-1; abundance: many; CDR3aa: CSVGTGNTEAFF; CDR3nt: TGCAGCGTAGGAACAGGTAACACTGAAGCTTTCTTT
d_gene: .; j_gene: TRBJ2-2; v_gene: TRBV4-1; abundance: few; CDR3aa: CASSQDRFGSNTGELFF; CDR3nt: TGCGCCAGCAGCCAAGATAGGTTCGGGTCGAACACCGGGGAGCTGTTTTTT
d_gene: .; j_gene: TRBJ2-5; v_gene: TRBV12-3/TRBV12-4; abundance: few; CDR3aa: CASSSQGHETQYF; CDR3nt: TGTGCCAGCAGTTCACAGGGTCACGAGACCCAGTACTTC
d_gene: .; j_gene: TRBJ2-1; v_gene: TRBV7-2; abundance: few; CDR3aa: CASSLGGFPNYNEQFF; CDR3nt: TGTGCCAGCAGCTTAGGGGGGTTTCCGAACTACAATGAGCAGTTCTTC
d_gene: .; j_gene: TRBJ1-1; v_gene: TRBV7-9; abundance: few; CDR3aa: CASSFSAGNDTEAFF; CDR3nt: TGTGCCAGCAGCTTTTCCGCAGGGAATGACACTGAAGCTTTCTTT
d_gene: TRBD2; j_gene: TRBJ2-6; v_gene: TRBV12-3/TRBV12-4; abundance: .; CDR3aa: CASSFHAGRAGANVLTF; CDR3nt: TGTGCCAGCAGTTTCCATGCGGGGAGGGCTGGGGCCAACGTCCTGACTTTC
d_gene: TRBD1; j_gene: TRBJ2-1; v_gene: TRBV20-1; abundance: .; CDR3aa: CSALGQGLASGPPYEQFF; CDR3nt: TGCAGTGCTCTGGGACAGGGCTTAGCATCGGGGCCCCCATATGAGCAGTTCTTC
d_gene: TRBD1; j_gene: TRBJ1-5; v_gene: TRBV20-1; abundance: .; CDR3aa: CSARRQGAGSQPQHF; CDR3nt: TGCAGTGCTAGACGACAGGGGGCCGGGAGTCAGCCCCAGCATTTT
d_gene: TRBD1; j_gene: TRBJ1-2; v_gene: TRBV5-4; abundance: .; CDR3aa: CASSQGQTNYGYTF; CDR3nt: TGTGCCAGCAGCCAGGGACAGACTAACTATGGCTACACCTTC
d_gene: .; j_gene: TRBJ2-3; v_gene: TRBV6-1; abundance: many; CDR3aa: CASSEDGVSDTQYF; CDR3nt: TGTGCCAGCAGTGAAGACGGGGTTTCAGATACGCAGTATTTT
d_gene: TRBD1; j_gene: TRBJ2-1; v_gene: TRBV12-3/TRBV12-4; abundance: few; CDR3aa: CASSLGDRAYNEQFF; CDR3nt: TGTGCCAGCAGTTTGGGGGACAGGGCGTACAATGAGCAGTTCTTC
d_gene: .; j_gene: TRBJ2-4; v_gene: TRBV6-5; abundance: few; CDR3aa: CASSYSGLGYIQYF; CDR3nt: TGTGCCAGCAGTTACTCAGGGCTGGGATACATTCAGTACTTC
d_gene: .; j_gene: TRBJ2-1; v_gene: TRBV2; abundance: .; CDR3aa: CASRDSPNSYNEQFF; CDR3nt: TGTGCCAGCAGGGACTCACCCAACTCCTACAATGAGCAGTTCTTC
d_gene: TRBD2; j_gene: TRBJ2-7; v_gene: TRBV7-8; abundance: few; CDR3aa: CASSLVTSGPLEQYF; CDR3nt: TGTGCCAGCAGCTTAGTTACTAGCGGGCCCTTGGAGCAGTACTTC
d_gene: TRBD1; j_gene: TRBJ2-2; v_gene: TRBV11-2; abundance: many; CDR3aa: CASSLIAGTGFTGELFF; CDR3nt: TGTGCCAGCAGCTTAATAGCAGGGACAGGGTTCACCGGGGAGCTGTTTTTT
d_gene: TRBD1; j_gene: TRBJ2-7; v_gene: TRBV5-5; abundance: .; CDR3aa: CASSPQTGTAYEQYF; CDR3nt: TGTGCCAGCAGTCCACAGACAGGGACGGCCTACGAGCAGTACTTC
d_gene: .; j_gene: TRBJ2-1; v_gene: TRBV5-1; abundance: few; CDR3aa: CASSPRAFGFNEQFF; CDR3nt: TGCGCCAGCAGCCCAAGGGCCTTCGGGTTCAATGAGCAGTTCTTC
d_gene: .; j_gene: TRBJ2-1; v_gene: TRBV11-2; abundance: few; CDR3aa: CASSRIPGRNEQFF; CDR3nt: TGTGCCAGCAGCCGCATACCAGGGAGGAATGAGCAGTTCTTC
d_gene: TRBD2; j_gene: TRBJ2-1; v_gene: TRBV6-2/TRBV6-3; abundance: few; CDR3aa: CASSFVRRTSGPREQFF; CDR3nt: TGTGCCAGCAGTTTTGTCCGGAGGACTAGCGGCCCCCGGGAGCAGTTCTTC
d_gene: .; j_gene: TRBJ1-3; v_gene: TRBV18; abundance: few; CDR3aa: CASSPPSTRAGTIYF; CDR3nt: TGTGCCAGCTCACCACCGTCAACACGGGCGGGCACCATATATTTT
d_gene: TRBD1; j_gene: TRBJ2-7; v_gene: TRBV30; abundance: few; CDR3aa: CAWSGTGGMKRQYF; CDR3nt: TGTGCCTGGAGTGGGACAGGTGGGATGAAACGGCAGTACTTC